These 14 T cell receptor beta chains came from one sample sequenced in a study of tumor and adjacent non-tumor tissue in lung cancer. RNA was extracted from bulk tissue without any cell sorting. The library came from three nested PCR rounds adapted from ARM-PCR protocols. TCRdb re-derived calls from the multiplex PCR reads in MiXCR, one entry per CDR3 protein. This sample has roughly 70,000 distinct CDR3 sequences, with around 78% found just once. The sample comprised lung tumor tissue. Receptor source: a man in his sixties with non-small cell lung cancer.

This clonotype was seen more than once but under ten times. A read error may account for a junction end that differs from germline. The chain employs TRBV20-1 and TRBJ1-5; 7 positions match TRBD1. The CDR3 spans 13 residues. The germline V gene encodes CDR1 DFQATT and CDR2 SNEGSKA (reference sequence). The CDR3 reads CSDTGQNNQPQHF. The CDR3 nucleotides are TGCAGTGATACGGGACAGAACAATCAGCCACAGCATTTT.

The chain uses TRBV30 and TRBJ2-7; D is undetermined. The V and J ends lost 4 bases and 4 bases respectively, with 11 bases between them. The CDR3 consists of 12 residues. Germline V CDR1 and CDR2: GTSNPN, SVGIG (reference sequence). The CDR3 spells CAWNVKGYEQYF. CDR3 in DNA: TGTGCCTGGAATGTCAAGGGTTACGAGCAGTACTTC.

In the case of this clonotype: One end of the junction is discordant with germline, which a read error may explain. CDR3 amino acids: CANSYPSRGGAEAFF. CDR3 sequence (DNA): TGTGCCAACAGTTACCCCAGCAGGGGTGGGGCTGAAGCTTTCTTT. The chain couples TRBV6-5 to TRBJ1-1, with D maybe TRBD1 (6 bases). The V gene's germline CDR1 is MNHEY and CDR2 SVGAGI. The CDR3 is 15 residues long.

Concerning this clonotype: The junction shows a germline mismatch at one end, possibly a read error. The chain recombines TRBV11-3 with TRBJ2-3; D remains unclear. From germline, CDR1 is SGHNT and CDR2 YENEEA. This CDR3 is built from 13 residues. The CDR3 sequence is CASSSVSQDTQYF. In nucleotides, the CDR3 is TGCGCCAGCAGCTCAGTCTCCCAAGATACGCAGTATTTT.

As to this clonotype: A clone one base away is much larger, so this may be a read error. The chain recombines TRBV14 with TRBJ2-3; tentatively, D is TRBD2 (5 bases). The CDR3 has 15 amino acids. Germline V gene lookup returns CDR1 SGHDN and CDR2 FVKESK. CDR3: CANSQLASRTDTQYF. The CDR3 DNA sequence: TGTGCCAACAGCCAACTTGCTAGCCGCACAGATACGCAGTATTTT. The variable domain in full, completed from reference TRBV14 and TRBJ2-3, reads EAGVTQFPSHSVIEKGQTVTLRCDPISGHDNLYWYRRVMGKEIKFLLHFVKESKQDESGMPNNRFLAERTGGTYSTLKVQPAELEDSGVYFCANSQLASRTDTQYFGPGTRLTVL.

Details on this clonotype: A read error may produce the germline difference seen at one junction end. The chain links TRBV6-5 to TRBJ2-6; 9 nucleotides match TRBD1. The germline V gene has CDR1 MNHEY and CDR2 SVGAGI. The CDR3 has 21 residues. The CDR3 sequence is CASSYSVIGTGRRSGANALSF. As DNA, the CDR3 is TGTGCCAGCAGTTACTCGGTCATAGGGACAGGGAGAAGGTCTGGGGCCAACGCCCTGTCTTTC.

This chain connects TRBV10-2 to TRBJ1-1; TRBD1 agrees at 9 bases. CDR3 size: 16 residues. J lost 7 bases, V lost 6 bases, and 15 bases had no gene match. Germline CDR1 WSHSY, CDR2 SAAADI. The CDR3 loop reads CASRNRGLTEKSEAFF. The CDR3 DNA reads TGCGCCAGCAGGAACAGGGGGCTGACCGAGAAAAGTGAAGCTTTCTTT.

Notes on this clonotype: The conserved phenylalanine or tryptophan normally closing the CDR3 is absent here, so this likely arose from a read error. The genes are TRBV29-1 and TRBJ2-2; 7 bases agree with TRBD2. The CDR3 consists of 15 residues. Looked up from germline, CDR1 is SQVTM and CDR2 is ANQGSEA. In DNA, the CDR3 is TGCAGTGTTTTCTTAGCGGGCCCTGGGACCGGGGAGCTGTTTGTT. Translation: CSVFLAGPGTGELFV.

CDR3 in amino acids: CAWSGSPGQEACIWNYNEQFF. The CDR3 DNA is TGTGCCTGGAGTGGAAGCCCCGGACAGGAGGCATGCATCTGGAACTACAATGAGCAGTTCTTC. The rearrangement links TRBV30 to TRBJ2-1; 7 nucleotides line up with TRBD1. The trim removed 1 base at V and 3 bases at J, leaving 24 bases unmatched. The V gene's germline CDR1 is GTSNPN and CDR2 SVGIG (reference sequence). The CDR3 has 21 residues.

Concerning this clonotype: Given a much more abundant clone one base away, this may be a read error. This sequence joins TRBV29-1 and TRBJ2-5, with D maybe TRBD2 (6 bases). The ends were cut back, 3 bases at V and 11 bases at J, with 25 bases in the middle. The CDR3 extends over 15 amino acids. Germline V lookup: CDR1 SQVTM, CDR2 ANQGSEA. CDR3 sequence (DNA): TGCAGCGTTGATGTGCATCTAGCGAGCCAAGAGAAACAGTACTTC. It specifies CSVDVHLASQEKQYF.

Of note for this clonotype: The junction departs from the called germline gene at one end, perhaps through a read error. The chain carries TRBV11-3 and TRBJ1-1; perhaps TRBD1 as D (5 bases). Germline V lookup: CDR1 SGHNT, CDR2 YENEEA. This CDR3 has 13 residues. The CDR3 is CASSLGEKNEAFF. DNA of the CDR3: TGTGCAAGCAGCTTAGGGGAGAAAAATGAAGCTTTCTTT. The entire variable domain, with the rest obtained from reference TRBV11-3 and TRBJ1-1, is as follows: EAGVVQSPRYKIIEKKQPVAFWCNPISGHNTLYWYLQNLGQGPELLIRYENEEAVDDSQLPKDRFSAERLKGVDSTLKIQPAELGDSAVYLCASSLGEKNEAFFGQGTRLTVV.

Details on this clonotype: A read error may produce the germline difference seen at one junction end. J is TRBJ1-4 and V is TRBV6-5; D is possibly TRBD1 (5 bases). In germline, CDR1 is MNHEY, CDR2 SVGAGI. The CDR3 has 14 amino acids. CDR3 nucleotide sequence: TGTGCTAGCAGTTATCGGGGGGGGGATGAAAAACTGTTCTTT. Protein sequence: CASSYRGGDEKLFF.

DNA of the CDR3: TGCAGTGTTTACCCTGGGAGGGGTCCTGGAGCTTTCTTT. Protein product: CSVYPGRGPGAFF. The genes are TRBV20-1 and TRBJ1-1; D may be TRBD1 (5 bases). Per the germline V gene, CDR1 is DFQATT and CDR2 is SNEGSKA (reference sequence). Trimming stripped 7 bases from V and 10 bases from J, with 22 bases between. CDR3 length: 13 residues.

Note on this clonotype: Lacking the conserved final phenylalanine or tryptophan, this CDR3 likely reflects a read error. The CDR3 region is CASSWRDWGNDQFL. The CDR3 DNA reads as TGTGCCAGCAGCTGGCGGGACTGGGGTAATGATCAGTTCTTA. V gene TRBV5-4 combines with J gene TRBJ2-1, with D tentatively TRBD2 (6 bases). The CDR3 totals 14 residues. Looked up from germline, CDR1 is SGHNT and CDR2 is YYREEE (reference sequence).